This T cell receptor (beta chain) was documented in a study of shared clonotypes between healthy human individuals. On this clone itself: Its antigen is unknown.

The length of the CDR3 is 14 residues. CDR1 is KGHSH, CDR2 LQKENI, per germline. V was cut by 3 bases and J by 1 base, with 9 bases left in between. General observations from the study: The study found lower generation probabilities in non-shared clonotypes than in those shared by all four donors.

Partitioning of CD4+ cells yielded a CD45RA+ naive subset and a CD45RA-negative memory subset. The protocol was immunoSEQ multiplex PCR, while the TCRdb copy is restricted to in-frame clones and leaves out a portion. The table includes about 1.4 million clones, around 95% detected once. The receptor comes from a young man in good health. The V call is TRBV18, the J call TRBJ2-5; D remains ambiguous. The sequenced sample was naive CD4+ T cells sorted from blood. As for subset: CD45RA+ positively selected. DNA for the CDR3: TGTGCCAGCTCACCGACCCCCGCCCAAGAGACCCAGTACTTC. Its protein is CASSPTPAQETQYF.